This T cell receptor (beta chain) was sequenced in a study of naive and memory T cell subsets (TCRdb year 2017). Looking at the study overall: An open-source, UMI-based TCR alpha and beta sequencing pipeline was applied to sorted naive and memory peripheral blood T cell subsets. The functional CMV T cell responses agreed completely with IgG serology results. RNA was DNase-treated and reverse transcribed with TCR constant-region primers, mostly using SuperScript III.

V ends up 0 bases short and J 4 bases short, with an unmatched junction base count of 7. The CDR3 starts with the cysteine, ends with the phenylalanine, and has 18 residues. CDR3 DNA is the only sequence kept; it has 54 bases, read in frame from the first base. Libraries were prepared through UMI-ligation and nested PCR. The beta constant-region primer was an equimolar mix of two oligonucleotides covering both TRBC1 and TRBC2. A single-stranded oligonucleotide carrying the SP2 primer and a 12-nucleotide UMI was ligated to the 3' end of the cDNA by T4 RNA ligase 1. The ligated cDNA went through four rounds of PCR with nested alpha and beta constant-region primers together with the SP2 primer. The ligation reaction was incubated at 16°C for roughly 19-25 hours. PCR2 was typically performed as a SYBR Green qPCR and was stopped at a predetermined threshold so that over-amplification was prevented. All purifications after the first were performed with Agencourt AMPure XP magnetic beads. Libraries were quantified by Qubit and checked on a TapeStation, where a main peak was expected near 650 bp. Pooled libraries were sequenced on an Illumina MiSeq using v2 2x251 paired-end kits, and typically 1-2 million reads were obtained per sample. Each sample library was pooled at 4 nM, and about 5-7% PhiX was included to improve cluster recognition. The authors' pipeline ran thus. Decombinator assigned V and J genes to Demultiplexor-processed FASTQ reads by tag matching, allowing a single base-pair mismatch. UMIs were used by Collapsinator to correct both sequencing errors and frequency errors arising from PCR heterogeneity. CDR3Translator translated TCRs and extracted CDR3s from the conserved cysteine to the FGXG phenylalanine, flagging non-productive sequences. Gini, Shannon entropy and inverse Simpson indices were computed after subsampling the repertoires to the same number of UMI-defined TCRs. Within the linear range, a power law was fitted to clonotype abundance distributions using maximum likelihood. For one naive CD8 sample, the pipeline and MIGEC produced similar UMI counts, unique TCR numbers and clonal distributions. In one analysis, naive TCRs also found in any memory subset of the same donor were removed from the naive repertoire. Repertoires were searched for about 7,300 CMV-associated CDR3 sequences compiled from VDJdb and a published dataset. Using fastp trimming at Q25 and MiXCR clonotype assembly, TCRdb reanalyzed the public sequencing data and kept in-frame beta chains. Identical CDR3 proteins give one entry, which carries the most common genes and DNA. The V and J calls shown here were made by TCRdb, not taken from the authors' results. The sample table records 130,000 to 150,000 distinct CDR3 sequences; approximately 17% of these occur just once. The ten largest clones take up roughly 0.14% of the sample.

What the study reported, not specific to this receptor: TCR abundance followed a power law with an exponent that was different for naive and memory subsets but consistent across the three individuals. The repertoire findings for the naive and memory subsets could not be validated against a ground truth because none was available. A few larger clonotypes were present in naive repertoires, particularly the CD8 repertoires, and these clonotypes were possibly memory cells re-expressing CD45RA. After error correction, over 95% of naive TCR sequences appeared only once, giving much steeper abundance distributions than memory subsets. RNA-based TCR counts may be affected by expression changes linked to T cell activation and differentiation. Clonotypes were defined as single alpha or beta chain sequences, not paired alpha/beta receptors. In both CD4 and CD8 cells, going from naive through CM, EM and EMRA, the Gini index went up while Shannon and inverse Simpson diversity went down.

Separate amplification of TCR alpha and beta chain libraries was performed from the second PCR step onward. Donor CMV status was determined by IFNgamma production from CD4+ T cells after overnight stimulation of fresh PBMCs with CMV viral lysate. Miltenyi beads were used first to positively select CD4 T cells, and CD8 T cells were then positively selected from the CD4-negative fraction. Cells stained for CD3, CD4, CD8, CD45RA, CD27 and a live/dead dye were sorted on a BD Aria II into four subsets by CD45RA and CD27. Blood came from a few healthy volunteers, each fractionated into CD4 and CD8 T cells and then into four differentiation subsets. Around 130 ml of peripheral blood was taken from each donor, and PBMC were separated by density-gradient centrifugation on Ficoll-Paque PLUS. Sorted cells were lysed in RLT buffer, after which RNA was extracted using a Qiagen RNeasy kit and stored at -80 degrees C.

A word on this clonotype: What this receptor recognizes is not known. Base qualities are missing; no much larger clone stands one base away.

This sequence uses TRBV12-3 or TRBV12-4 and TRBJ2-5, with 14 bases matching TRBD2. This receptor was taken from a human donor in good health. The sequencing input was naive CD4+ T cells from blood. Read against the paper, the sample's cell subset or site label means: naive T cells, CD45RA high CD27+. The sequenced DNA: TGTGCCAGCAGTTTAGCCCTGGGACTAGCGGGAGAGCGAGAGACCCAGTACTTC. Translated, it reads CASSLALGLAGERETQYF.